This TCR beta chain derives from a study of blood T cell repertoires in COVID-19. Overall study: The United States, Italy and Spain were the sources of the acute and convalescent COVID-19 samples.

Between the trimmed V and J ends, which lost 1 base and 6 bases, there was a span of 15 bases. The CDR3 has 15 residues. The germline CDR1 and CDR2 sequences are SGHAT and FQNNGV. Data came from immunoSEQ multiplex PCR; TCRdb stores just in-frame clones and leaves some out. The sample contains about 28,000 clones, 87% of which appear only once. The genes are TRBV11-2 and TRBJ1-2, with a weak D call TRBD1 (5 bases). This TCR was recovered from a man in his sixties with active COVID-19. Source material: peripheral blood. The CDR3 coding sequence is TGTGCCAGCAGCTTAGCCAGGGCCTATCAGAATGGCTACACCTTC. Translated, it gives CASSLARAYQNGYTF.